Shown below are 24 T cell receptor beta chains from a single sample sequenced in a study of identical twins. Each CDR3 protein is one row after TCRdb ran MiXCR on the 5' RACE reads. Among 310,000 or so distinct CDR3 sequences listed, less than 9.5% were seen once. These same records also appear under a second study, on yellow fever vaccine responses in identical twins.

Sequencing used CD8+ T cells sorted from blood. All receptors derive from a woman between 18 and 29 years old in good health.

The chain recombines TRBV12-3 or TRBV12-4 with TRBJ2-3; 9 positions match TRBD1. The CDR3 sequence is 15 residues long. The V gene end was trimmed by 7 bases and the J gene end by 4 bases; junction bases not matched to a gene: 9. The CDR3: CASTVTGGIADTQYF. CDR3 nucleotides: TGTGCCAGCACCGTCACAGGGGGCATCGCAGATACGCAGTATTTT.

This sequence joins TRBV28 and TRBJ2-7, with a tentative D call TRBD2 (5 bases). Germline V CDR1 and CDR2: MDHEN, SYDVKM. The CDR3 totals 14 residues. V was shortened by 9 bases and J by 2 bases, with 17 bases between the two germline ends. The CDR3 coding sequence is TGTGCCAGTTCCGGGAACCTCCGCCCCTACGAGCAGTACTTC. Its protein product is CASSGNLRPYEQYF.

This clonotype was counted a few times. V is TRBV5-6 and J is TRBJ2-1, with 11 bases aligning to TRBD2. The V gene's germline CDR1 is SGHDT and CDR2 YYEEEE. Trimming at V came to 4 bases and at J to 10 bases, leaving 10 bases not matched to a gene. The CDR3 covers 15 residues. The CDR3 loop is CASSAGSGGEREQFF. CDR3 DNA: TGTGCCAGCAGCGCAGGTAGCGGGGGGGAACGCGAGCAGTTCTTC. Based on the CDR3 plus reference TRBV5-6 and TRBJ2-1, the full variable domain is DAGVTQSPTHLIKTRGQQVTLRCSPKSGHDTVSWYQQALGQGPQFIFQYYEEEERQRGNFPDRFSGHQFPNYSSELNVNALLLGDSALYLCASSAGSGGEREQFFGPGTRLTVL.

Ten or more counts support this clonotype. The chain has TRBV5-6 and TRBJ1-2, with 9 bases lining up with TRBD1. CDR3 size: 18 residues. The germline V gene encodes CDR1 SGHDT and CDR2 YYEEEE. Trimming at V came to 2 bases and at J to 1 base, leaving 12 bases not matched to a gene. The CDR3 coding sequence is TGTGCCAGCAGCTTTAAATCGACAGGGGGTCATATTAACTATGGCTACACCTTC. Translation: CASSFKSTGGHINYGYTF. The full variable domain, its missing parts supplied by reference TRBV5-6 and TRBJ1-2, is DAGVTQSPTHLIKTRGQQVTLRCSPKSGHDTVSWYQQALGQGPQFIFQYYEEEERQRGNFPDRFSGHQFPNYSSELNVNALLLGDSALYLCASSFKSTGGHINYGYTFGSGTRLTVV.

This clonotype came up a few times. The CDR3 coding sequence is TGTGCCAGCAGCTTAGTTCCCGGGACAGGCTACGAGCAGTACTTC. Translated, it gives CASSLVPGTGYEQYF. The chain has TRBV7-8 and TRBJ2-7, with TRBD1 identical over 8 bases. This CDR3 spans 15 amino acids. Trimming removed 1 base from V and 3 bases from J; junction bases left unmatched: 5. Per germline, CDR1 SGHVS and CDR2 FQNEAQ.

This clonotype was observed many times. The J gene is TRBJ1-2, the V gene TRBV14, with D unclear. The V end lost 1 base, the J end lost 7 bases, and 13 bases lay between the germline ends. The CDR3 is 14 residues long. Germline CDR1 and CDR2: SGHDN and FVKESK. DNA for the CDR3: TGTGCCAGCAGCCAAGTTCACAGCCCATTTGGCTACACCTTC. Residues: CASSQVHSPFGYTF.

This clonotype was counted at least ten times. The chain recombines TRBV28 with TRBJ2-7; D not resolved. The CDR3 runs 15 residues. The V gene lost 6 bases and the J gene lost 3 bases, with 18 bases spanning the gap. CDR1 MDHEN and CDR2 SYDVKM come from the germline V gene. The CDR3 bases are TGTGCCAGCAGCTCCCCTCCGATGGGGAACTACGAGCAGTACTTC. This encodes CASSSPPMGNYEQYF.

This clonotype came up once. The junction and the germline gene differ at one end; a read error may be behind it. The chain recombines TRBV20-1 with TRBJ1-3; 7 nucleotides align to TRBD1. The CDR3 is 16 residues long. In germline, CDR1 is DFQATT, CDR2 SNEGSKA (reference sequence). Written as DNA, the CDR3 is TGCTGTGCTAGGTCACTGGAGGGGGCTAACGGAAACACCATATATTTT. This encodes CCARSLEGANGNTIYF.

The chain uses TRBV7-9 and TRBJ2-2; 9 bases align to TRBD1. Trimming took 4 bases from V and 4 from J; bases not matched to a gene: 7. CDR3 length: 16 residues. Germline V gene lookup returns CDR1 SEHNR and CDR2 FQNEAQ (reference sequence). CDR3: CASSSSTGGATGELFF. CDR3 DNA: TGTGCCAGCAGCTCTTCCACAGGGGGCGCCACCGGGGAGCTGTTTTTT.

The count of this clonotype is one. The chain joins TRBV3-1 to TRBJ1-6, with 8 bases lining up with TRBD1. The junction had 5 bases not matched to a gene; V was cut back by 6 bases and J by 7 bases. The CDR3 sequence is 14 residues long. CDR1 LGHDT and CDR2 YNNKEL come from the germline V gene (reference sequence). The CDR3 DNA follows: TGTGCCAGCAGACCGCGACAGGGGAATTCACCCCTCCACTTT. This gives the protein CASRPRQGNSPLHF.

This clonotype appeared a few times. DNA of the CDR3: TGTGCCAGCAGTAAGGGACTAGCCTACGAGCAGTACTTC. Protein: CASSKGLAYEQYF. This chain links TRBV27 with TRBJ2-7, with 8 bases lining up with TRBD2. J gave up 2 bases and V 5 bases, and 2 bases lay outside the gene matches. CDR1 and CDR2 from the germline V gene are MNHEY and SMNVEV (reference sequence). The CDR3 has 13 residues.

The rearrangement uses TRBV27 and TRBJ1-5; D is perhaps TRBD1 (6 bases). The ends were cut back, 0 bases at V and 4 bases at J, with 10 bases in the middle. The CDR3 extends over 15 amino acids. The germline V gene encodes CDR1 MNHEY and CDR2 SMNVEV (reference sequence). In DNA, the CDR3 is TGTGCCAGCAGTTTATCCAGGGGAACTAATCAGCCCCAGCATTTT. Translation: CASSLSRGTNQPQHF.

This clonotype was seen a few times. CDR3: CASQRRVDKETQYF. The CDR3 DNA follows: TGTGCCAGCCAACGGCGGGTCGATAAAGAGACCCAGTACTTC. This sequence joins TRBV2 and TRBJ2-5, with D perhaps TRBD2 (5 bases). Between the trimmed V and J ends, which lost 8 bases and 3 bases, there was a span of 16 bases. CDR3 length: 14 residues. From germline, CDR1 is SNHLY and CDR2 FYNNEI.

This chain links TRBV9 with TRBJ2-1, with a tentative D call TRBD2 (5 bases). CDR3 length equals 16 residues. Trimming took 2 bases from V and 3 from J, leaving 15 bases between them. Germline-derived CDR1 and CDR2 are SGDLS and YYNGEE. CDR3 in amino acids: CASSVFEGILYNEQFF. The CDR3 DNA reads TGTGCCAGCAGCGTTTTTGAGGGAATACTCTACAATGAGCAGTTCTTC.

This clonotype was observed at least ten times. The genes are TRBV6-2 or TRBV6-3 and TRBJ2-5; D remains unclear. This CDR3 contains 14 residues. Germline CDR1 is MNHEY and CDR2 is SVGEGT. The V and J ends lost 6 bases and 2 bases respectively, with 13 bases between them. Written as DNA, the CDR3 is TGTGCCAGCAGAGCGTGGCAGACGCAAGAGACCCAGTACTTC. Its translation: CASRAWQTQETQYF.

The J gene is TRBJ2-5, the V gene TRBV10-1; tentative D call: TRBD1 (6 bases). Trimming shortened V by 3 bases and J by 2 bases, and 10 bases separated the two germline ends. The CDR3 totals 14 residues. Germline CDR1 WNHNN, CDR2 SYGVQD (reference sequence). CDR3 protein: CASSDDRTQETQYF. The CDR3 nucleotides are TGCGCCAGCAGTGATGACAGGACTCAAGAGACCCAGTACTTC.

This clonotype occurred a few times. The rearrangement uses TRBV5-6 and TRBJ2-1; 9 bases are a match to TRBD2. The CDR3 loop spans 16 amino acids. After removal of 1 base from V and 5 bases from J, the junction contained 7 bases not matched to a gene. Germline assignment: CDR1 SGHDT and CDR2 YYEEEE. CDR3 amino acids: CASSLKAGGPDNEQFF. The CDR3 DNA reads as TGTGCCAGCAGCTTGAAAGCGGGGGGCCCCGACAATGAGCAGTTCTTC.

This clonotype showed up many times. J is TRBJ1-1 and V is TRBV5-6; D is perhaps TRBD1 (6 bases). Trimming shortened V by 2 bases and J by 4 bases, and 9 bases separated the two germline ends. Per germline, CDR1 SGHDT and CDR2 YYEEEE. CDR3 length: 13 residues. CDR3 nucleotide sequence: TGTGCCAGCAGCTTAGGGGGGGGCACTGAAGCTTTCTTT. Translation gives CASSLGGGTEAFF.

A few counts support this clonotype. V and J are TRBV20-1 and TRBJ2-1; D unclear. The V gene's germline CDR1 is DFQATT and CDR2 SNEGSKA (reference sequence). The CDR3 contains 18 residues. The V gene lost 5 bases and the J gene lost 0 bases, with 23 bases spanning the gap. CDR3 nucleotide sequence: TGCAGTGCTTCTACTTCGCCCACCCGCGAAATCTCCTACAATGAGCAGTTCTTC. Translated: CSASTSPTREISYNEQFF.

This clonotype was seen a handful of times. The chain uses TRBV30 and TRBJ2-7, with 11 positions matching TRBD1. CDR3 length equals 14 residues. J lost 5 bases, V lost 1 base, and 4 bases had no gene match. The V gene's germline CDR1 is GTSNPN and CDR2 SVGIG (reference sequence). The CDR3 spells CAWSGTGGLNEQYF. In nucleotides, the CDR3 is TGTGCCTGGAGTGGGACAGGGGGCTTAAACGAGCAGTACTTC.

This clonotype has a count of ten or more. The chain is built from TRBV29-1 and TRBJ2-6, with 7 bases aligning to TRBD1. With V trimmed by 6 bases and J by 0 bases, 8 bases remained unmatched. Germline assignment: CDR1 SQVTM and CDR2 ANQGSEA. CDR3 size: 16 residues. This CDR3 reads CSVTTGAYSGANVLTF. The CDR3 DNA follows: TGCAGCGTAACCACAGGGGCCTACTCTGGGGCCAACGTCCTGACTTTC. The variable domain in full, with the rest retrieved from reference TRBV29-1 and TRBJ2-6, is SAVISQKPSRDICQRGTSLTIQCQVDSQVTMMFWYRQQPGQSLTLIATANQGSEATYESGFVIDKFPISRPNLTFSTLTVSNMSPEDSSIYLCSVTTGAYSGANVLTFGAGSRLTVL.

This clonotype was seen at least ten times. The rearrangement joins TRBV5-1 to TRBJ2-7, with 9 bases matching TRBD1. Germline assignment: CDR1 SGHRS and CDR2 YFSETQ. V trimming: 4 bases; J trimming: 3 bases; junction bases outside the gene matches: 8. CDR3 length: 15 residues. CDR3 sequence (DNA): TGCGCCAGCAGCGGCGGACAGGGGATTAACTACGAGCAGTACTTC. Translated, it gives CASSGGQGINYEQYF.

For this clonotype: It is unclear where the CDR3 begins or ends on the DNA, so no DNA is shown, and the CDR3 is as TCRdb lists it. V is TRBV27 and J is TRBJ2-7. The CDR3 is made up of 12 amino acids, end residues included. In germline, CDR1 is MNHEY, CDR2 SMNVEV (reference sequence). The CDR3 loop is CASSSSRYEQYF.

This clonotype was counted a few times. V and J are TRBV4-1 and TRBJ2-7; 7 nucleotides line up with TRBD1. The CDR3 is 15 residues long. The V segment lost 4 bases and the J segment 6 bases; nucleotides outside the gene matches: 12. Germline-derived CDR1 and CDR2 are MGHRA and YSYEKL. The CDR3 DNA is TGCGCCAGCAGCCCGCCTGACAGGGTCTTGGGCGAGCAGTACTTC. Its protein product is CASSPPDRVLGEQYF.